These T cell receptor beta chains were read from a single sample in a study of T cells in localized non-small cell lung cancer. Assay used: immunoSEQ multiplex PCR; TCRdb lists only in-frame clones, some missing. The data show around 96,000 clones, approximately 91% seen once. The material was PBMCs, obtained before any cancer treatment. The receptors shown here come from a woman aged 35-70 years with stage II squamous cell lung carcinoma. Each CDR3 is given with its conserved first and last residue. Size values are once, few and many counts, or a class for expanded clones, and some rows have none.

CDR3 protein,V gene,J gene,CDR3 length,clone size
CATSIRAGRGQPQHF,TRBV15,TRBJ1-5,15,once
CASGTTSTGELFF,TRBV7-7,TRBJ2-2,13,.
CASGGSYGEQYF,TRBV28,TRBJ2-7,12,.
CASKEFRAMNTEAFF,TRBV19,TRBJ1-1,15,.
CASKSGGAETQYF,TRBV19,TRBJ2-5,13,.
CASSGTARTNSPLHF,TRBV5-5,TRBJ1-6,15,.
CASSAQGRLNTEAFF,TRBV5-1,TRBJ1-1,15,.
CASSHEGQSNQPQHF,TRBV4-1,TRBJ1-5,15,once
CASSPQSTGGQFF,TRBV19,TRBJ2-1,13,.
CSAKEGRGYTF,TRBV20-1,TRBJ1-2,11,.
CSVEKQGLNYGYTF,TRBV29-1,TRBJ1-2,14,.
CASSTRQGSLEKLFF,TRBV4-1,TRBJ1-4,15,.
CASSSSGQGGSEQYF,TRBV5-1,TRBJ2-7,15,.
CASSRSGRRNYEQYF,TRBV5-1,TRBJ2-7,15,once
CASSLGPGGGTEAFF,TRBV28,TRBJ1-1,15,once
CASSLGGLMNTEAFF,TRBV5-1,TRBJ1-1,15,once
CASSLEDVGSPWGSNQPQHF,TRBV27,TRBJ1-5,20,.
CASSRTGGYTEAFF,TRBV27,TRBJ1-1,14,.
CSAHTQETQYF,TRBV20-1,TRBJ2-5,11,.
CATNPKPTGELFF,TRBV6-5,TRBJ2-2,13,.
CASSFTRPSSYEQYF,TRBV5-1,TRBJ2-7,15,once
CASSQDWGRGNEKLFF,TRBV4-1,TRBJ1-4,16,few
CASSSTGPRLYGYTF,TRBV27,TRBJ1-2,15,.
CASSLGHGQAFGNTIYF,TRBV5-6,TRBJ1-3,17,.
CASSVAGGVDTEAFF,TRBV9,TRBJ1-1,15,.
CASSPEPSGSETQYF,TRBV11-2,TRBJ2-5,15,.